The 30 T cell receptor beta chains below were found in one sample sequenced in a study of regulatory T cells in long-lasting Graves disease. Investigators prepared the TCR beta libraries by applying iRepertoire HTBI primers and Arm-PCR of CDR3 regions. TCRdb re-called the multiplex PCR reads with MiXCR, one entry per CDR3 protein. This table has a few hundred thousand distinct CDR3 sequences, 10% to 15% appearing once. Time point indicated: newly diagnosed GD, antithyroid drugs for less than 3 months. PBMCs were the source of the RNA used for TCR sequencing. These data were also reused for a study on T cells in Graves' hyperthyroidism and ophthalmopathy.

This sample comprised peripheral blood mononuclear cells (PBMCs), obtained at new diagnosis, from a patient treated with antithyroid drugs. The receptors originated from a woman younger than 35 with Graves disease.

This clonotype was observed many times. The genes are TRBV10-3 and TRBJ2-1; 7 nucleotides align to TRBD1. After removal of 5 bases from V and 5 bases from J, the junction contained 6 bases not matched to a gene. This CDR3 is 14 amino acids long. Germline-derived CDR1 and CDR2 are ENHRY and SYGVKD. The CDR3 nucleotides are TGTGCCATCAGTACAGGGGCAGGGGACAATGAGCAGTTCTTC. Residues: CAISTGAGDNEQFF.

On this clonotype: This may be a read error, as it is one base from a much larger clone. The V and J genes are TRBV6-2 or TRBV6-3 and TRBJ1-2; D gene ambiguous. CDR1 and CDR2 (germline): MNHEY, SVGEGT. The CDR3 has 14 residues. CDR3 nucleotides: TGTACCAGCAGTTACTCGGCCGATCACTATGGCTACACCTTC. It is translated as CTSSYSADHYGYTF.

The chain combines TRBV5-1 with TRBJ2-6; D unclear. Deletions cut 0 bases from V and 1 base from J, with 17 bases between. CDR1 SGHRS and CDR2 YFSETQ come from the germline V gene. This CDR3 has 19 residues. DNA of the CDR3: TGCGCCAGCAGCTTGGTGTTTTTCGAGGTGGGATCTGGGGCCAACGTCCTGACTTTC. This codes for CASSLVFFEVGSGANVLTF.

A few counts support this clonotype. The V gene is TRBV24-1, the J gene TRBJ2-2, with D maybe TRBD2 (5 bases). The V end lost 1 base, the J end lost 6 bases, and 8 bases lay between the germline ends. Germline V gene sequence: CDR1 KGHDR, CDR2 SFDVKD. The CDR3 extends over 14 amino acids. The CDR3 nucleotides are TGTGCCACCAGTGATTTAGGAGGAGCCGGGGAGCTGTTTTTT. Its protein is CATSDLGGAGELFF.

This sequence joins TRBV6-2 or TRBV6-3 and TRBJ1-1, with a weak D call TRBD1 (6 bases). V lost 3 bases and J 10 bases, leaving 12 bases between the germline ends. Germline V gene sequence: CDR1 MNHEY, CDR2 SVGEGT. The CDR3 loop spans 12 amino acids. CDR3 amino acids: CASSYGGRAAFF. CDR3 nucleotides: TGTGCCAGCAGTTATGGGGGGCGAGCAGCTTTCTTT.

Only one count was recorded for this clonotype. A much larger clone differs from this one at a single base, so this may be a read error. The genes are TRBV28 and TRBJ2-5, with unresolved D. The CDR3 length is 13 residues. The V gene lost 5 bases and the J gene lost 5 bases, with 12 bases spanning the gap. CDR1 is MDHEN and CDR2 is SYDVKM in the germline V gene. CDR3 DNA: TGTGCCAGCAGTGATTATCGAGGCGAGACCCAGTACTTC. As protein: CASSDYRGETQYF.

The chain is built from TRBV9 and TRBJ2-1; a weak D match, TRBD1 (5 bases). V lost 2 bases and J lost 7, with 16 bases in between. The CDR3 contains 15 residues. From germline, CDR1 is SGDLS and CDR2 YYNGEE. The CDR3: CASSVSRLGENEQFF. CDR3 coding DNA: TGTGCCAGCAGCGTTTCCCGGTTAGGGGAAAATGAGCAGTTCTTC.

The sample holds a few counts of this clonotype. This chain uses TRBV19 with TRBJ2-1, with TRBD2 matching 13 bases. J lost 6 bases, V lost 5 bases, and 16 bases had no gene match. CDR1 LNHDA and CDR2 SQIVND come from the germline V gene (reference sequence). CDR3 length equals 19 residues. The CDR3 DNA reads TGTGCCAGTAGTCCGGGACTAGCGGGGTTTCCCACCTCCGTCAATGAGCAGTTCTTC. Translation gives CASSPGLAGFPTSVNEQFF.

This clonotype was detected ten times or more. This sequence joins TRBV6-9 and TRBJ1-2; tentatively, D is TRBD1 (6 bases). The CDR3 sequence is 15 residues long. The V gene lost 3 bases and the J gene lost 4 bases, with 15 bases spanning the gap. The germline gives CDR1 MNHGY, CDR2 SVAAGI. The CDR3, as DNA: TGTGCCAGCAGTTACTCAGGACAGCTCTTCTATGGCTACACCTTC. Translation: CASSYSGQLFYGYTF.

This clonotype was found many times. V usage is TRBV7-9 and J usage is TRBJ2-7, with D tentatively TRBD1 (7 bases). This CDR3 is 17 amino acids long. Germline assignment: CDR1 SEHNR and CDR2 FQNEAQ (reference sequence). V shed 0 bases and J shed 2 bases, with 17 bases lying between them. The CDR3 DNA reads as TGTGCCAGCAGCTTAGCTTTGCGGGACAGTGCCACCTACGAGCAGTACGTC. This translates into CASSLALRDSATYEQYV.

The chain couples TRBV10-3 to TRBJ2-6; D gene unclear. Germline CDR1 and CDR2: ENHRY and SYGVKD. Trimming took off 0 bases at V and 0 bases at J, with 18 bases between the two ends. This CDR3 is 20 amino acids long. The CDR3 loop reads CAISESRLRSRVSGANVLTF. The CDR3, as DNA: TGTGCCATCAGTGAGTCTCGGTTACGATCACGTGTCTCTGGGGCCAACGTCCTGACTTTC.

The sample holds a few counts of this clonotype. The V call is TRBV4-1, the J call TRBJ2-3, with 7 bases aligning to TRBD2. The germline V gene encodes CDR1 MGHRA and CDR2 YSYEKL. V lost 4 bases, J lost 3 bases, and 7 bases stayed unmatched. The CDR3 contains 15 residues. Here the CDR3 reads CASSLIAGVTDTQYF. The CDR3 DNA reads as TGCGCCAGCAGCCTGATTGCGGGGGTGACAGATACGCAGTATTTT.

This clonotype was seen more than once but under ten times. J is TRBJ1-2 and V is TRBV27; 7 positions agree with TRBD1. J lost 6 bases, V lost 5 bases, and 18 bases had no gene match. The germline gives CDR1 MNHEY, CDR2 SMNVEV (reference sequence). CDR3 length: 17 residues. CDR3 DNA sequence: TGTGCCAGCAGTGGGGGACAGACTATTCTCTTTCCGGATGGCTACACCTTC. This gives the protein CASSGGQTILFPDGYTF.

This clonotype has at least ten counts. This chain connects TRBV6-1 to TRBJ1-5, with TRBD1 as a possible D gene (6 bases). This CDR3 has 13 residues. V lost 5 bases to trimming and J lost 6 bases, with 11 bases between them. Germline V gene data show CDR1 as MNHNS and CDR2 as SASEGT. The chain's CDR3 is CASSRTEGQPQHF. In DNA form, the CDR3 reads TGTGCCAGCAGTAGGACAGAGGGTCAGCCCCAGCATTTT.

This clonotype was picked up many times. The chain links TRBV7-3 to TRBJ1-2, with D unresolved. Trimming removed 5 bases from V and 6 bases from J, with 13 bases in between. The length of the CDR3 is 13 residues. Germline V gene lookup returns CDR1 SGHTA and CDR2 FQGTGA. The CDR3 is CASSRGKFDGYTF. Here the CDR3 DNA reads TGTGCCAGCAGCCGAGGGAAGTTTGATGGCTACACCTTC.

This clonotype showed up many times. The chain has TRBV20-1 and TRBJ2-7; 7 bases line up with TRBD2. Germline CDR1 reads DFQATT; CDR2 reads SNEGSKA (reference sequence). The V gene end was trimmed by 6 bases and the J gene end by 3 bases; junction bases not matched to a gene: 14. The CDR3 has 15 residues. DNA for the CDR3: TGCAGTGCCGCCCGGCTAGCGGAATACGTCTACGAGCAGTACTTC. It encodes CSAARLAEYVYEQYF.

This clonotype was observed at least ten times. The gene calls are TRBV5-1 and TRBJ2-1; tentatively, D is TRBD1 (5 bases). The length of the CDR3 is 15 residues. Germline V gene data show CDR1 as SGHRS and CDR2 as YFSETQ. Trimming left V 0 bases short and J 4 bases short, with 11 bases between. The CDR3 loop reads CASSLDQPGYNEQFF. The DNA for the CDR3 is TGCGCCAGCAGCTTGGACCAACCAGGGTACAATGAGCAGTTCTTC.

CDR3 residues: CASSSPAGNQETQYF. CDR3 nucleotides: TGTGCCAGCAGTTCCCCAGCGGGAAACCAAGAGACCCAGTACTTC. The V gene is TRBV6-9, the J gene TRBJ2-5, with TRBD2 matching over 7 bases. This CDR3 contains 15 residues. V shed 4 bases and J 0 bases; nucleotides not matched to a gene: 5. Germline V gives CDR1 MNHGY, CDR2 SVAAGI.

This clonotype was counted at least ten times. The chain combines TRBV2 with TRBJ1-5, with D possibly being TRBD1 (6 bases). With 5 bases removed from V and 5 bases from J, the gap between germline ends came to 16 bases. CDR1 is SNHLY and CDR2 is FYNNEI in the germline V gene. The CDR3 is made up of 15 amino acids. The CDR3 loop reads CASSLDRPHDQPQHF. The CDR3, as DNA: TGTGCCAGCAGTCTAGACAGGCCCCACGATCAGCCCCAGCATTTT.

In its sample, this clonotype was seen many times. The chain is built from TRBV10-3 and TRBJ2-6; 11 bases are a match to TRBD1. J lost 2 bases, V lost 2 bases, and 2 bases had no gene match. This CDR3 contains 17 residues. In germline, CDR1 is ENHRY, CDR2 SYGVKD. The CDR3 loop is CAISEGQGAPGANVLTF. CDR3 coding DNA: TGTGCCATCAGTGAGGGACAGGGGGCGCCTGGGGCCAACGTCCTGACTTTC.

This clonotype was observed a handful of times. This chain links TRBV13 with TRBJ1-2; D is undetermined. CDR1 and CDR2 from the germline V gene are PRHDT and FYEKMQ (reference sequence). The CDR3 is 12 residues long. V was shortened by 7 bases and J by 4 bases, with 10 bases between the two germline ends. This CDR3 is CASTSGFYGYTF. The DNA of the CDR3 is TGTGCCAGCACCTCAGGATTCTATGGCTACACCTTC.

At least ten counts were recorded for this clonotype. The chain links TRBV12-3 or TRBV12-4 to TRBJ2-4; 7 positions match TRBD2. Unmatched junction bases numbered 6, after V lost 3 bases and J lost 1 base. The CDR3 loop spans 16 amino acids. CDR3 protein: CASSFRGDWAKNIQYF. In nucleotides, the CDR3 is TGTGCCAGCAGTTTCCGGGGGGATTGGGCCAAAAACATTCAGTACTTC.

This clonotype was observed many times. The chain couples TRBV6-2 or TRBV6-3 to TRBJ1-4, with TRBD1 identical over 7 bases. The CDR3 contains 16 residues. The germline gives CDR1 MNHEY, CDR2 SVGEGT. J was trimmed by 6 bases and V by 0 bases; bases with no gene match: 7. As DNA, the CDR3 is TGTGCCAGCAGTTACTCGACCGAGACAGGGCATGAAAAACTGTTTTTT. This sequence encodes CASSYSTETGHEKLFF.

This clonotype was detected many times. V is TRBV18 and J is TRBJ2-1; TRBD2 is a possible D gene (6 bases). There are 16 residues in the CDR3. Germline V CDR1 and CDR2: KGHSH, LQKENI. V gave up 6 bases and J gave up 1 base, with 16 bases separating them. CDR3 amino acids: CASSLKPRGSYNEQFF. For the CDR3, the DNA is TGTGCCAGCTCGCTGAAGCCACGGGGGTCCTACAATGAGCAGTTCTTC.

This clonotype came up many times. The V gene is TRBV29-1, the J gene TRBJ2-1; 10 nucleotides align to TRBD1. The germline CDR1 and CDR2 sequences are SQVTM and ANQGSEA. The CDR3 is 14 residues long. Trimming cost V 6 bases and J 9 bases; bases outside gene matches: 11. The CDR3 is CSVGLDRGRTEQFF. CDR3 in DNA: TGCAGCGTCGGCCTTGACAGGGGGCGCACTGAGCAGTTCTTC.

The rearrangement uses TRBV5-5 and TRBJ2-1; D not resolved. Per the germline V gene, CDR1 is SGHKS and CDR2 is YYEKEE (reference sequence). V lost 0 bases and J lost 6, with 19 bases in between. The CDR3 has 17 residues. CDR3 protein: CASSLASGSVSSNEQFF. CDR3 nucleotide sequence: TGTGCCAGCAGCTTGGCCTCGGGCAGCGTCAGCTCCAATGAGCAGTTCTTC.

The chain is built from TRBV28 and TRBJ2-5; 11 nucleotides align to TRBD2. The junction had 18 bases not matched to a gene; V was cut back by 5 bases and J by 1 base. CDR1 and CDR2 from the germline V gene are MDHEN and SYDVKM. The CDR3 has 20 amino acids. The CDR3 nucleotides are TGTGCCAGCAGTCTTTACCCCAGAAGAGGACTAGCGGGCTTCCAAGAGACCCAGTACTTC. It yields the protein CASSLYPRRGLAGFQETQYF.

The rearrangement joins TRBV6-5 to TRBJ2-7; 10 bases match TRBD1. Germline trimming cut 6 bases from V and 6 bases from J; bases unmatched to any gene: 14. This CDR3 has 16 residues. Germline CDR1 and CDR2: MNHEY and SVGAGI. DNA for the CDR3: TGTGCCAGCAGCCATTATGGGACAGGGGTGTTCTGCGAGCAGTACTTC. Its protein product is CASSHYGTGVFCEQYF.

This clonotype was observed a few times. This chain joins TRBV2 and TRBJ2-2; 13 nucleotides line up with TRBD2. Trimming cost V 4 bases and J 7 bases; bases outside gene matches: 9. Germline V gene data show CDR1 as SNHLY and CDR2 as FYNNEI. The CDR3 runs to 17 residues. CDR3 sequence: CASSGRGLAGVIGELFF. CDR3 nucleotides: TGTGCCAGCAGTGGCCGTGGACTAGCGGGAGTTATCGGGGAGCTGTTTTTT.

This clonotype showed up just a few times. The V call is TRBV10-1, the J call TRBJ2-1; 9 bases match TRBD2. V lost 6 bases and J lost 10; bases outside the gene matches: 7. Germline V gene sequence: CDR1 WNHNN, CDR2 SYGVQD (reference sequence). The CDR3 has 13 amino acids. In DNA form, the CDR3 reads TGCGCCAGCAGCCGAGGCCTAGCGGGGGAGCAGTTCTTC. Residues: CASSRGLAGEQFF.